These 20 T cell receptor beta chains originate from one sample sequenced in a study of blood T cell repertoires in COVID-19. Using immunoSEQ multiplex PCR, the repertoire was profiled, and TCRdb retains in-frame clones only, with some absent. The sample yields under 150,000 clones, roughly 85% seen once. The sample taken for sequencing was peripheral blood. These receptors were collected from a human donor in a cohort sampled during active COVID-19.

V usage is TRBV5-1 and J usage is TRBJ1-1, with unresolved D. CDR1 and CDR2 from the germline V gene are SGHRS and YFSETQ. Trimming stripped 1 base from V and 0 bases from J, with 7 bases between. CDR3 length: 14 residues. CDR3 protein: CASSLQAMNTEAFF. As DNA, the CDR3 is TGCGCCAGCAGCTTGCAGGCAATGAACACTGAAGCTTTCTTT. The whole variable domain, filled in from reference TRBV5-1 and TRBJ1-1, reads KAGVTQTPRYLIKTRGQQVTLSCSPISGHRSVSWYQQTPGQGLQFLFEYFSETQRNKGNFPGRFSGRQFSNSRSEMNVSTLELGDSALYLCASSLQAMNTEAFFGQGTRLTVV.

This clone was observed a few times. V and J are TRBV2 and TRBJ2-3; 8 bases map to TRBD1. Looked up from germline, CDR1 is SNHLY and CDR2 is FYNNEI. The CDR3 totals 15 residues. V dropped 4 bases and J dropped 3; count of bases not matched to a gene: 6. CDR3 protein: CASSVRQGWTDTQYF. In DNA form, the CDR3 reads TGTGCCAGCAGTGTGAGACAGGGGTGGACAGATACGCAGTATTTT.

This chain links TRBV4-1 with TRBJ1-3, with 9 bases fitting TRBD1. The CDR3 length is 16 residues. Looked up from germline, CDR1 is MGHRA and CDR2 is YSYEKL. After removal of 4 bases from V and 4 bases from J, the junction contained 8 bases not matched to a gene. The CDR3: CASSLGQGMIGNTIYF. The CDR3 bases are TGCGCCAGCAGCCTTGGACAGGGGATGATAGGAAACACCATATATTTT.

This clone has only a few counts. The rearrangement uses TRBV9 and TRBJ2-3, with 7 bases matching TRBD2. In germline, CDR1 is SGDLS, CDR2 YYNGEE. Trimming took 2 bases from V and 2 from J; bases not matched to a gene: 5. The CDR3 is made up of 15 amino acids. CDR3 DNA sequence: TGTGCCAGCAGCGTCCGAGCGGGGATCACAGATACGCAGTATTTT. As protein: CASSVRAGITDTQYF.

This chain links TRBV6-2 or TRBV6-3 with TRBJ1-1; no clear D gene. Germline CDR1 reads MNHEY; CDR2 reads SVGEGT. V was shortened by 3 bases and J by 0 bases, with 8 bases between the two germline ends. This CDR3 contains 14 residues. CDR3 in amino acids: CASSYLAMNTEAFF. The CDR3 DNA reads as TGTGCCAGCAGTTATTTAGCGATGAACACTGAAGCTTTCTTT.

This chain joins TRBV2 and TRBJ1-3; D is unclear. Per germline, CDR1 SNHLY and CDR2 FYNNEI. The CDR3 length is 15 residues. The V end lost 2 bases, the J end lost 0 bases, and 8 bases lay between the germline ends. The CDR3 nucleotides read TGTGCCAGCAGTGAAACGGTGGTCTCTGGAAACACCATATATTTT. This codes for CASSETVVSGNTIYF.

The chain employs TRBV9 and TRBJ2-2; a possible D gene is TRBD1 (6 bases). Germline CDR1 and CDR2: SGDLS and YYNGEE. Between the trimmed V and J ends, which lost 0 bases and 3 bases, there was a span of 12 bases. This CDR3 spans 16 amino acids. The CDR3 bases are TGTGCCAGCAGCGTAGGAGTTAACAGGGACACCGGGGAGCTGTTTTTT. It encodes CASSVGVNRDTGELFF.

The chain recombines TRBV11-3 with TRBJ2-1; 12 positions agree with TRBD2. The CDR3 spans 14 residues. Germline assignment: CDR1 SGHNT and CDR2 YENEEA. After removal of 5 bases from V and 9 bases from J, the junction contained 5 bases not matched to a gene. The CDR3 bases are TGTGCCAGCAGCCTAGCGGGGGGGCCCGCTGAGCAGTTCTTC. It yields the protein CASSLAGGPAEQFF.

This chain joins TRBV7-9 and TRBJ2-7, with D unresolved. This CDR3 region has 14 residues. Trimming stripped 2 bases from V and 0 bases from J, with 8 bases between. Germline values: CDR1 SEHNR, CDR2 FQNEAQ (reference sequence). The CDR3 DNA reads TGTGCCAGCAGCTTATTTCACTACTCCTACGAGCAGTACTTC. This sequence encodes CASSLFHYSYEQYF.

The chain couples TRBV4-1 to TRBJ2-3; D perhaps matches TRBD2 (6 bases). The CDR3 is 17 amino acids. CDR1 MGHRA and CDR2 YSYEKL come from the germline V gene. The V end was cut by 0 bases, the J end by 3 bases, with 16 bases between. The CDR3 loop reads CASSQERPGVRTDTQYF. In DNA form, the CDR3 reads TGCGCCAGCAGCCAAGAGCGTCCGGGGGTTAGGACAGATACGCAGTATTTT.

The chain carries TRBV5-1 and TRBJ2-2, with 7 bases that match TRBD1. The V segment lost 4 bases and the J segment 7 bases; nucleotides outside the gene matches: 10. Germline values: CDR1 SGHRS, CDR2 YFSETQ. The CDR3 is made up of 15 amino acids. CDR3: CASSPRQGLNGELFF. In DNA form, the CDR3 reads TGCGCCAGCAGCCCGCGACAGGGCCTCAACGGGGAGCTGTTTTTT.

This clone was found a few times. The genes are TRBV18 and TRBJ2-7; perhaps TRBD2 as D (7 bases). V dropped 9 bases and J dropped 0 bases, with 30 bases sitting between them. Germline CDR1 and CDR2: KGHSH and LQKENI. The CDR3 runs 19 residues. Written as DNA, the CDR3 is TGTGCCAGTCGCACCGACGGGGGGCCCCCAGGTGAGGACTCCTACGAGCAGTACGTC. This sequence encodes CASRTDGGPPGEDSYEQYV.

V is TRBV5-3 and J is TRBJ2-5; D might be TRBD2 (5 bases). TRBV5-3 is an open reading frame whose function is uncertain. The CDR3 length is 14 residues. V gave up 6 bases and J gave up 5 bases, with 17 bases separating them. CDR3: CARNDGIVEETQYF. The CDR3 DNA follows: TGTGCCAGAAACGACGGGATCGTAGAGGAGACCCAGTACTTC.

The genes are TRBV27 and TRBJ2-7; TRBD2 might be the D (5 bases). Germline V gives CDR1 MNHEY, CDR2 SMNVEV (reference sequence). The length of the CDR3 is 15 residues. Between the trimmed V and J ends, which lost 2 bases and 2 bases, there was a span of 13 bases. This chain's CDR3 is CASSLTADYAYEQYF. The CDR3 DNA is TGTGCCAGCAGTTTAACGGCAGACTATGCCTACGAGCAGTACTTC.

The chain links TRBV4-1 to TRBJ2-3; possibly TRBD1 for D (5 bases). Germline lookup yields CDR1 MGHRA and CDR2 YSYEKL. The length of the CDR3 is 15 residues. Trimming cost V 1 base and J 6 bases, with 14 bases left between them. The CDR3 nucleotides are TGCGCCAGCAGCCAAGGACCAGGGCCCTCGGATACGCAGTATTTT. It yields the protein CASSQGPGPSDTQYF.

The CDR3 is CASSPKGRGRERTDTQYF. For the CDR3, the DNA is TGTGCCAGCAGCCCTAAGGGAAGGGGGCGGGAACGGACAGATACGCAGTATTTT. The chain uses TRBV9 and TRBJ2-3, with a weak D call TRBD1 (7 bases). Trimming took 4 bases from V and 3 from J, leaving 24 bases between them. CDR1 and CDR2 from the germline V gene are SGDLS and YYNGEE. This CDR3 spans 18 amino acids.

CDR3 protein: CASSPDRGMSEAFF. The CDR3 DNA follows: TGTGCCAGCAGCCCAGACAGGGGAATGTCTGAAGCTTTCTTT. The chain has TRBV2 and TRBJ1-1; 8 bases are a match to TRBD1. The CDR3 consists of 14 residues. With V trimmed by 6 bases and J by 6 bases, 9 bases remained unmatched. Germline CDR1 SNHLY, CDR2 FYNNEI.

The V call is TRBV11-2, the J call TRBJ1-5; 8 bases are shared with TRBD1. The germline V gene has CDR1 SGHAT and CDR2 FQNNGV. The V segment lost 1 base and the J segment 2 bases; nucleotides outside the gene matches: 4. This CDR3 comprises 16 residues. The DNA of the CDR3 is TGTGCCAGCAGCTTAGGGGGACAGGCACGCAATCAGCCCCAGCATTTT. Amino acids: CASSLGGQARNQPQHF. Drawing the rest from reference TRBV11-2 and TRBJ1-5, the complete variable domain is EAGVAQSPRYKIIEKRQSVAFWCNPISGHATLYWYQQILGQGPKLLIQFQNNGVVDDSQLPKDRFSAERLKGVDSTLKIQPAKLEDSAVYLCASSLGGQARNQPQHFGDGTRLSIL.

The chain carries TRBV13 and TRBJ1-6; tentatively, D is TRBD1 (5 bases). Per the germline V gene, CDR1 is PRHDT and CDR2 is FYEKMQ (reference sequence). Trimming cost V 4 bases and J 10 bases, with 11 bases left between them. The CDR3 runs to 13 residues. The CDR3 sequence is CASSYGGSSPLHF. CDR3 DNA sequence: TGTGCCAGCAGCTACGGGGGGTCATCACCCCTCCACTTT.

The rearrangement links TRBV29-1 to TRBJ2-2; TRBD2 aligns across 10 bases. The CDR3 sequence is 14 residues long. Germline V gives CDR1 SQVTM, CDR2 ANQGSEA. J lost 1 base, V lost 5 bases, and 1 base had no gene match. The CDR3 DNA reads TGCAGCGTTACTAGCGGGATGAACACCGGGGAGCTGTTTTTT. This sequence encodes CSVTSGMNTGELFF.